The next 20 T cell receptor beta chains were all read from a single sample in a study of blood T cell repertoires in COVID-19. Measured with immunoSEQ multiplex PCR; TCRdb has only the in-frame clones, and not every one. Of roughly 16,000 clones listed, about 88% are singletons. Sequencing was performed on peripheral blood. All receptors come from a human donor in a cohort sampled during active COVID-19.

The chain joins TRBV4-1 to TRBJ1-3, with 9 bases that match TRBD1. Unmatched junction bases numbered 6, after V lost 5 bases and J lost 4 bases. Germline V gene data show CDR1 as MGHRA and CDR2 as YSYEKL. The CDR3 is 15 amino acids. The CDR3 loop reads CASSTRTGDGNTIYF. The CDR3 DNA reads as TGCGCCAGCAGCACGCGGACAGGGGACGGAAACACCATATATTTT.

The chain couples TRBV3-1 (or the pseudogene TRBV3-2) to TRBJ1-1, with D maybe TRBD1 (6 bases). Germline CDR1 reads LGHDT; CDR2 reads YNNKEL (reference sequence). CDR3 length equals 16 residues. V gave up 0 bases and J gave up 4 bases, with 15 bases separating them. In DNA, the CDR3 is TGTGCCAGCAGCCAAGAGTGGGGGCGAGTGAGCACTGAAGCTTTCTTT. Amino acid sequence: CASSQEWGRVSTEAFF.

The chain couples TRBV5-1 to TRBJ2-6, with 9 positions matching TRBD1. There are 19 residues in the CDR3. Unmatched junction bases numbered 9, after V lost 0 bases and J lost 2 bases. Germline V gene data show CDR1 as SGHRS and CDR2 as YFSETQ. CDR3 amino acids: CASSLDGAQGATGANVLTF. The CDR3 DNA sequence: TGCGCCAGCAGCTTGGACGGGGCACAGGGGGCAACTGGGGCCAACGTCCTGACTTTC.

The chain links TRBV7-8 to TRBJ2-2; 8 bases map to TRBD1. V trimming: 1 base; J trimming: 6 bases; junction bases outside the gene matches: 13. The V gene's germline CDR1 is SGHVS and CDR2 FQNEAQ. This CDR3 has 18 residues. CDR3: CASSLGPGGAPWAGELFF. DNA for the CDR3: TGTGCCAGCAGCTTAGGCCCAGGGGGCGCCCCTTGGGCCGGGGAGCTGTTTTTT.

The J gene is TRBJ2-3, the V gene TRBV9; a weak D match, TRBD1 (6 bases). V was pared by 4 bases and J by 4 bases, with 13 bases between. Germline CDR1 and CDR2: SGDLS and YYNGEE. The CDR3 has 14 amino acids. CDR3 DNA sequence: TGTGCCAGCAGCCCCCGACAGGCAGCAGATACGCAGTATTTT. This gives the protein CASSPRQAADTQYF.

The rearrangement joins TRBV9 to TRBJ1-4; 7 nucleotides agree with TRBD1. Germline CDR1 SGDLS, CDR2 YYNGEE. The V gene end was trimmed by 0 bases and the J gene end by 3 bases; junction bases not matched to a gene: 2. This CDR3 comprises 15 residues. CDR3 sequence (DNA): TGTGCCAGCAGCGTAGCCGGGACAGCTAATGAAAAACTGTTTTTT. This codes for CASSVAGTANEKLFF. The full variable domain, its missing parts supplied by reference TRBV9 and TRBJ1-4, is DSGVTQTPKHLITATGQRVTLRCSPRSGDLSVYWYQQSLDQGLQFLIQYYNGEERAKGNILERFSAQQFPDLHSELNLSSLELGDSALYFCASSVAGTANEKLFFGSGTQLSVL.

The chain recombines TRBV19 with TRBJ2-4; TRBD1 matches at 9 bases. This CDR3 has 15 residues. Germline CDR1 and CDR2: LNHDA and SQIVND (reference sequence). J lost 5 bases, V lost 3 bases, and 5 bases had no gene match. For the CDR3, the DNA is TGTGCCAGTAGTATCCCACAGGGGGCCGAAAACATTCAGTACTTC. It codes for CASSIPQGAENIQYF.

The rearrangement links TRBV5-6 to TRBJ2-7, with a possible D match to TRBD2 (5 bases). Germline V gene sequence: CDR1 SGHDT, CDR2 YYEEEE. Trimming left V 2 bases short and J 4 bases short, with 19 bases between. The CDR3 is 16 residues long. CDR3 sequence: CASSFPPGQEVYEQYF. Written as DNA, the CDR3 is TGTGCCAGCAGCTTCCCCCCCGGGCAGGAGGTTTACGAGCAGTACTTC.

This sequence joins TRBV7-2 and TRBJ2-2, with 12 bases lining up with TRBD2. Germline CDR1 reads SGHTA; CDR2 reads FQGNSA. With V trimmed by 5 bases and J by 2 bases, 9 bases remained unmatched. CDR3 length: 18 amino acids. CDR3 residues: CASSRRSSGGANTGELFF. The CDR3, as DNA: TGTGCCAGCAGCCGCCGATCTAGCGGGGGGGCCAACACCGGGGAGCTGTTTTTT. The full variable domain, in which reference TRBV7-2 and TRBJ2-2 provide the parts outside the CDR3, is GAGVSQSPSNKVTEKGKDVELRCDPISGHTALYWYRQSLGQGLEFLIYFQGNSAPDKSGLPSDRFSAERTGGSVSTLTIQRTQQEDSAVYLCASSRRSSGGANTGELFFGEGSRLTVL.

The genes are TRBV30 and TRBJ2-3; D gene unclear. There are 13 residues in the CDR3. The germline CDR1 and CDR2 sequences are GTSNPN and SVGIG (reference sequence). V was cut by 0 bases and J by 2 bases, with 6 bases left in between. The DNA for the CDR3 is TGTGCCTGGAGTGTTATTTTCACAGATACGCAGTATTTT. Translating it yields CAWSVIFTDTQYF. Full variable domain (missing parts from reference TRBV30 and TRBJ2-3): SQTIHQWPATLVQPVGSPLSLECTVEGTSNPNLYWYRQAAGRGLQLLFYSVGIGQISSEVPQNLSASRPQDRQFILSSKKLLLSDSGFYLCAWSVIFTDTQYFGPGTRLTVL.

This clone was picked up one time. This chain links TRBV10-3 with TRBJ2-5, with a tentative D call TRBD1 (6 bases). CDR1 and CDR2 from the germline V gene are ENHRY and SYGVKD. The CDR3 totals 17 residues. Trimming took 0 bases from V and 3 from J, leaving 17 bases between them. CDR3 sequence: CAISESSGAGVKETQYF. CDR3 nucleotide sequence: TGTGCCATCAGTGAGTCAAGTGGGGCAGGGGTAAAAGAGACCCAGTACTTC.

This rearrangement joins TRBV28 to TRBJ2-3; the D is unclear. Germline assignment: CDR1 MDHEN and CDR2 SYDVKM. V was trimmed by 3 bases and J by 2 bases, leaving 12 bases between them. This CDR3 has 15 amino acids. CDR3 nucleotides: TGTGCCAGCAGTTTTCCCCGGTCCTACACAGATACGCAGTATTTT. Translation: CASSFPRSYTDTQYF.

The rearrangement uses TRBV18 and TRBJ2-7, with 9 nucleotides matching TRBD1. This CDR3 spans 15 amino acids. Trimming removed 6 bases from V and 5 bases from J; junction bases left unmatched: 11. Per germline, CDR1 KGHSH and CDR2 LQKENI. The CDR3 is CASSQTSGTGNEQYF. DNA of the CDR3: TGTGCCAGCTCCCAAACCTCCGGGACAGGGAACGAGCAGTACTTC.

This clone was recorded once. The chain carries TRBV12-3 or TRBV12-4 and TRBJ1-5, with no clear D. The CDR3 sequence is 12 residues long. The V end lost 3 bases, the J end lost 4 bases, and 4 bases lay between the germline ends. CDR3 protein: CASSFLNQPQHF. DNA for the CDR3: TGTGCCAGCAGTTTTCTAAATCAGCCCCAGCATTTT.

This clone was observed a few times. V usage is TRBV12-5 and J usage is TRBJ2-5; 8 bases agree with TRBD1. CDR1 and CDR2 (germline): LGHNT, FRNRAP. CDR3 length equals 13 residues. Trimming removed 4 bases from V and 7 bases from J; junction bases left unmatched: 5. In nucleotides, the CDR3 is TGTGCTAGTGGTTCCAGGGGGCTCGGGACCCAGTACTTC. It encodes CASGSRGLGTQYF.

The V and J genes are TRBV5-1 and TRBJ1-5, with TRBD1 as a possible D gene (6 bases). V lost 4 bases, J lost 7 bases, and 15 bases lay in between. The CDR3 length is 14 residues. Per the germline V gene, CDR1 is SGHRS and CDR2 is YFSETQ. CDR3 coding DNA: TGCGCCAGCAGCCCGGGGGGCGGCAGCCAGCCCCAGCATTTT. This encodes CASSPGGGSQPQHF.

A single count supports this clone. The chain carries TRBV19 and TRBJ1-2; 8 bases map to TRBD1. Germline CDR1 and CDR2: LNHDA and SQIVND (reference sequence). The CDR3 is made up of 16 amino acids. J gave up 4 bases and V 7 bases, and 14 bases lay outside the gene matches. The CDR3 DNA is TGTGCCAGTACCACCCGGGACAGGCCGAATTCCTATGGCTACACCTTC. Amino acids: CASTTRDRPNSYGYTF.

The V gene is TRBV5-1, the J gene TRBJ1-2; 7 bases are shared with TRBD1. The CDR3 is 13 amino acids. With V trimmed by 7 bases and J by 6 bases, 9 bases remained unmatched. Looked up from germline, CDR1 is SGHRS and CDR2 is YFSETQ. The CDR3 DNA reads TGCGCCAGCCGTCGGGGGCAGGGGGATGGCTACACCTTC. Amino acids: CASRRGQGDGYTF. The entire variable domain, with the rest obtained from reference TRBV5-1 and TRBJ1-2, is as follows: KAGVTQTPRYLIKTRGQQVTLSCSPISGHRSVSWYQQTPGQGLQFLFEYFSETQRNKGNFPGRFSGRQFSNSRSEMNVSTLELGDSALYLCASRRGQGDGYTFGSGTRLTVV.

CDR3 coding DNA: TGTGCCAGCAGCCAAGCACCATCAGGGGGCATTTCCTATGGCTACACCTTC. Protein product: CASSQAPSGGISYGYTF. The chain is built from TRBV4-2 and TRBJ1-2; TRBD1 matches at 8 bases. Per the germline V gene, CDR1 is LGHNA and CDR2 is YNFKEQ. The CDR3 contains 17 residues. Trimming cost V 1 base and J 4 bases; bases outside gene matches: 11.

The table lists this clone with a few counts. The rearrangement links TRBV5-4 to TRBJ2-7; TRBD1 is a possible D gene (6 bases). CDR3 length equals 14 residues. The V gene's germline CDR1 is SGHNT and CDR2 YYREEE (reference sequence). V lost 4 bases, J lost 2 bases, and 13 bases lay in between. The CDR3 nucleotides read TGTGCCAGCAGCCCTCAGGGGTCCACCTACGAGCAGTACTTC. Encoded protein: CASSPQGSTYEQYF.